The rows below give T cell receptor beta chains drawn from one sample of a study of control samples from healthy donors and cancer patients. Only in-frame clones appear in the TCRdb table, and some are missing; sequencing was by immunoSEQ multiplex PCR. The table shows approximately 160,000 clones, with about 94% occurring only once. The source material was blood. The source of these receptors is a woman aged 55-70 years in good health. Both conserved end residues are part of each CDR3.

v_call | cdr3_aa
TRBV5-1 | CASSLEGGISYNEQFF
TRBV6-5 | CASRPSGQGGYGYTF
TRBV5-1 | CASSPSGAFGGYTF
TRBV19 | CASSILTAGSGANVLTF
TRBV5-1 | CASVDDRSNSPLHF
TRBV27 | CATEQGLDTEAFF
TRBV5-6 | CASSRTSGRELFF
TRBV2 | CASSQGQGRDEKLFF
TRBV5-1 | CASSLDANYGYTF
TRBV18 | CASSPRGTDTQYF
TRBV25-1 | CASSAGQGAGGEPQHF
TRBV9 | CASSPPGETGLIGELFF
TRBV19 | CASSIGTGVYGYTF
TRBV18 | CASSTGGRGNEKLFF
TRBV6-1 | CASSDRSRGGQNTEAFF
TRBV5-6 | CASRDRAGTEAFF
TRBV15 | CATSRGGRVQPQHF
TRBV5-6 | CASSLQWDRVATNEKLFF
TRBV4-3 | CASSRLAEAFNEQFF
TRBV19 | CASSKGQSYEQYF
TRBV7-2 | CASSLMNEQFF
TRBV11-2 | CASRPGGGEKLFF
TRBV6-1 | CASSEAIWDRGLPGELFF
TRBV5-1 | CASRDRGSMNTEAFF
TRBV6-6 | CASSHGGGGRISDTQYF
TRBV4-3 | CASSQDHGTSGATTDTQYF
TRBV9 | CASSLDRGSTNEKLFF
TRBV11-3 | CATSGGGSYNEQFF
TRBV27 | CASSDRDKYGYTF
TRBV5-4 | CASMGTSGGPDTQYF
TRBV6-5 | CASSYRGNQPQHF
TRBV5-8 | CASSLRGPQPQHF
TRBV6-6 | CASTGVRTASTEAFF
TRBV9 | CASSGHASGATEAFF
TRBV6-6 | CAIYGTGGKAFF
TRBV5-1 | CASSLDVSRDYGYTF
TRBV19 | CASSIQGALGEQYF
TRBV5-4 | CASSLVGINTGELFF
TRBV19 | CASSQGHPVETQYF
TRBV30 | CAWSWSYGYTF
TRBV10-3 | CAISSAGDDTEAFF
TRBV18 | CASSAVRGYTEAFF
TRBV5-6 | CASSQTGTGALFF
TRBV23-1 | CASSPTGEGFAGELFF
TRBV11-2 | CASSLDFGRGEKLFF
TRBV28 | CASSRFGRISYEQYF
TRBV10-3 | CAISEPRVSGANVLTF
TRBV10-2 | CASSERTSTQVDGYTF
TRBV19 | CASSIDSEIAKNIQYF
TRBV13 | CASSLDLGEPQHF
TRBV19 | CASKDRENTEAFF
TRBV2 | CASRSIRLFF
TRBV6-6 | CASSSQGGGNYGYTF
TRBV18 | CASSPEEAGANVLTF
TRBV11-2 | CASSFQGPSTDTQYF
TRBV6-2/TRBV6-3 | CASSYSIIRGVNTEAFF
TRBV11-2 | CASSQNLFPGGRGTQYF